This TCR beta chain was identified during a study of identical twins. This clonotype was found many times. TCRdb reprocessed the 5' RACE reads via MiXCR and lists one record per CDR3 protein. Of around 240,000 distinct CDR3 sequences listed, approximately 10% are singletons. Per germline, CDR1 SGHAT and CDR2 FQNNGV. The CDR3 length is 15 residues. V trimming: 0 bases; J trimming: 5 bases; junction bases outside the gene matches: 6. The sequence came from a man aged 45-65 years in good health. The chain has TRBV11-2 and TRBJ2-5, with 7 bases fitting TRBD1. Material: memory T cells sorted from blood. CDR3 sequence: CASSLDAGGFETQYF. The CDR3 DNA sequence: TGTGCCAGCAGCTTAGACGCAGGGGGTTTTGAGACCCAGTACTTC.